This TCR beta chain comes out of a study of T cell clonality in common variable immunodeficiency (dated by TCRdb to 2015 to 2017). Study-wide conclusions, independent of this receptor: Fewer TCRbeta clones were shared among CVID subjects than among healthy controls (p < 0.0001). Compared with healthy controls, CVID subjects showed increased TCRbeta clonality (t-test p = 0.018), a feature most characteristic of about a third of subjects. Even though DNA input was the same, control samples had an average of about 80,000 unique sequences each, compared with roughly 30,000 in CVID samples. CVID TCRbeta sequences reportedly showed fewer deletions and N-nucleotide insertions and lacked highly modified clones with 13 or more V deletions. Correlations between repertoire features and clinical complications were limited by patient heterogeneity within the CVID cohort. According to the authors, figuring out what caused the increased clonality in CVID would require sequencing the repertoires of T cell subpopulations.

For CDR1 and CDR2, the germline V gene lists SGHRS and YFSETQ. The V end loses 1 base and the J end loses 9 bases, and a stretch of 14 bases separates them. The CDR3 sequence holds 14 residues, the cysteine and phenylalanine included. The DNA has 33 bases, all within the CDR3, and is read from base 1. This clone occurred many times. The antigen it recognizes is unknown. Sequencing ends 3 residues short of the CDR3 end; the germline J gene provides the rest. Equivalent amounts of genomic DNA from CVID and control samples were used as sequencing input. For every sample, a 60 bp segment covering the rearranged TCRbeta CDR3 region was amplified and then sequenced. TCRbeta amplification used the immunoSEQ assay, a bias-corrected multiplex PCR with high-throughput sequencing. Per the authors' processing: Every unique nucleotide sequence was considered a clone and was annotated with V, D and J genes, copy number and frequency. Sequences were labeled productive if in frame, and non-productive if out of frame or containing stop codons. As previously described, Shannon's entropy was used to calculate clonality. Mean CDR3 Kyte-Doolittle hydropathy was derived from the predicted amino acid sequences of productive clones. The R hclust function was used to hierarchically cluster scaled V gene usage with Manhattan distance and complete linkage. Sharing of clones by CDR3 amino acid sequence was evaluated through resampling of 12 repertoires per group over 100 rounds. The repertoires were screened for 70 published EBV-specific TCRbeta sequences and fewer than 300 published CMV-specific TCRbeta sequences. A couple of CVID samples that yielded fewer than 10,000 sequences were excluded from the analysis, so 40 to 50 CVID repertoires were retained. This is the immuneACCESS table as TCRdb keeps it, with only in-frame sequences that have V and J called. A part of the clones is gone; compared with another copy, unresolved V genes explain less than half, and the rest is unexplained. The D gene and trimming were derived from the DNA, and the V and J assignments and clone size from that table. The table shows 50,000 to 60,000 clones here, with no singletons. Together, the top ten hold 2% to 2.5% of the sample.

Most CVID patients and most healthy controls were of Caucasian heritage. Heparinized peripheral whole blood samples of about 4.5 to 9 ml were obtained from each donor. Genomic DNA from adults with common variable immune deficiency (CVID) and from healthy adult controls was the source for sequencing TCRbeta CDR3 repertoires. The control group was made up of roughly 22 healthy adult volunteers (about ten male and roughly twelve female) whose ages ranged from roughly 20 to 70 years, with a mean age of approximately 34. Diluted blood was density-centrifuged over Hypaque 1077 or Ficoll-Paque to isolate peripheral blood mononuclear cells. Unsorted mononuclear cells served as the source of genomic DNA, which was extracted either by Qiagen column purification or by a centrifugation-based method.

The receptor was derived from a person between 18 and 75 years old in good health. Sequenced: peripheral blood mononuclear cells. The rearrangement combines TRBV5-1 with TRBJ2-1; a tentative D call is TRBD2 (5 bases match). The part of the CDR3 DNA that was read is TGCGCCAGCAGCTTGCAGTCGGCTAGCAGTGAG. This sequence encodes CASSLQSASSE. The CDR3 in its entirety is CASSLQSASSEQFF. The full variable domain, completed from the reference TRBV5-1 and TRBJ2-1 proteins outside the CDR3, reads KAGVTQTPRYLIKTRGQQVTLSCSPISGHRSVSWYQQTPGQGLQFLFEYFSETQRNKGNFPGRFSGRQFSNSRSEMNVSTLELGDSALYLCASSLQSASSEQFFGPGTRLTVL.